This is a list of T cell receptor beta chains from one sample in a study of T cell changes during pregnancy in multiple sclerosis. Assay: immunoSEQ multiplex PCR; the TCRdb copy retains only in-frame clones and omits some. Here the sample spans approximately 63,000 clones, 91% being singletons. The sample here was peripheral blood, taken after pregnancy. The receptors originated from a female donor in good health, enrolled as a control in a pregnancy study. CDR3s include the opening cysteine and the closing phenylalanine or tryptophan. The D gene is left open where the match is weak. Clone size appears in some rows only: once, few, many, or a class for an expanded clone.

V gene,D gene,J gene,clone size,CDR3 protein,CDR3 DNA
TRBV2,TRBD1,TRBJ1-2,NA,CASSGDPGQNYGYTF,TGTGCCAGCAGTGGCGACCCGGGACAGAACTATGGCTACACCTTC
TRBV6-5,NA,TRBJ1-1,NA,CASRKFQGTEAFF,TGTGCCAGCAGGAAATTTCAGGGAACTGAAGCTTTCTTT
TRBV7-9,NA,TRBJ2-2,NA,CASSGGLGELFF,TGTGCCAGCAGCGGGGGACTCGGGGAGCTGTTTTTT
TRBV5-1,NA,TRBJ1-2,NA,CASSFLEGYGYTF,TGCGCCAGCAGCTTTTTAGAGGGCTATGGCTACACCTTC
TRBV19,TRBD2,TRBJ2-1,NA,CASTTNGGGDNEQFF,TGTGCCAGTACCACTAATGGCGGGGGGGATAATGAGCAGTTCTTC
TRBV14,NA,TRBJ2-1,NA,CASATDRYNEQFF,TGTGCCAGCGCGACCGACAGGTACAATGAGCAGTTCTTC
TRBV7-2,TRBD2,TRBJ2-3,once,CASSPIAGARTDTQYF,TGTGCCAGCAGCCCTATAGCGGGGGCACGCACAGATACGCAGTATTTT
TRBV5-4,NA,TRBJ2-7,NA,CASSLAGGTGFYEQYF,TGTGCCAGCAGCTTGGCCGGGGGTACTGGATTCTACGAGCAGTACTTC
TRBV13,TRBD2,TRBJ2-1,NA,CASSPSGDEQFF,TGTGCCAGCAGTCCAAGCGGGGACGAGCAGTTCTTC
TRBV7-6,NA,TRBJ1-1,NA,CASSPQEGTEAFF,TGTGCCAGCAGCCCCCAGGAGGGCACTGAAGCTTTCTTT
TRBV15,TRBD1,TRBJ2-1,NA,CATSSGGTGGYNEQFF,TGTGCCACCAGCAGCGGAGGGACAGGGGGATACAATGAGCAGTTCTTC
TRBV5-6,TRBD2,TRBJ2-7,NA,CASSKVPSGGPYEQYF,TGTGCCAGCAGCAAGGTACCCAGCGGGGGGCCCTACGAGCAGTACTTC
TRBV4-1,NA,TRBJ1-4,NA,CASSLQQGKGEKLFF,TGCGCCAGCAGCCTCCAACAGGGTAAGGGCGAAAAACTGTTTTTT
TRBV18,NA,TRBJ2-7,NA,CASSGLRVPSYEQYF,TGTGCCAGCTCAGGCTTACGGGTGCCATCCTACGAGCAGTACTTC
TRBV12-5,TRBD1,TRBJ1-3,NA,CASGLVLGDRASGNTIYF,TGTGCTAGTGGTTTGGTACTAGGGGACAGGGCATCTGGAAACACCATATATTTT
TRBV6-5,TRBD1,TRBJ1-4,NA,CASRTGEATNEKLFF,TGTGCCAGCAGGACAGGGGAGGCAACTAATGAAAAACTGTTTTTT
TRBV30,TRBD1,TRBJ1-2,NA,CAWTDRARGYTF,TGTGCCTGGACCGACAGGGCTCGGGGCTACACCTTC
TRBV19,TRBD1,TRBJ2-3,NA,CASSIPNRGSDTQYF,TGTGCCAGTAGTATCCCCAACAGGGGTTCAGATACGCAGTATTTT
TRBV19,NA,TRBJ2-6,NA,CASSYWTPQANVLTF,TGTGCCAGTAGCTATTGGACTCCTCAGGCCAACGTCCTGACTTTC
TRBV7-9,NA,TRBJ2-3,NA,CASSLGSLSRVTDTQYF,TGTGCCAGCAGCTTAGGATCTCTCTCGCGGGTCACAGATACGCAGTATTTT
TRBV9,TRBD1,TRBJ1-3,NA,CASSATGAEDTIYF,TGTGCCAGCAGTGCCACAGGGGCTGAAGACACCATATATTTT
TRBV5-4,TRBD1,TRBJ1-1,NA,CASSRDRVTEAFF,TGTGCCAGCAGTCGGGACAGGGTAACTGAAGCTTTCTTT
TRBV30,NA,TRBJ1-6,NA,CAGTSTVSLNNSPLHF,TGTGCCGGGACGTCGACAGTAAGCCTTAATAATTCACCCCTCCACTTT
TRBV7-8,NA,TRBJ1-1,NA,CASSLAWQGGTEAFF,TGTGCCAGCAGCTTAGCTTGGCAGGGAGGGACTGAAGCTTTCTTT
TRBV4-3,NA,TRBJ2-2,NA,CASSPRPVREQTNTGELFF,TGCGCCAGCAGCCCGAGACCCGTTCGGGAACAGACGAACACCGGGGAGCTGTTTTTT
TRBV7-2,TRBD1,TRBJ1-4,NA,CASSLGTGRNEKLFF,TGTGCCAGCAGCCTCGGGACAGGGCGTAATGAAAAACTGTTTTTT
TRBV6-4,TRBD1,TRBJ2-1,NA,CASKKGQNYNEQFF,TGTGCCAGCAAAAAGGGACAGAACTACAATGAGCAGTTCTTC
TRBV30,TRBD1,TRBJ1-5,once,CAWSPRDRGDNQPQHF,TGTGCCTGGAGTCCCCGGGACAGGGGGGACAATCAGCCCCAGCATTTT
TRBV20-1,NA,TRBJ1-2,NA,CSARVEHGYTF,TGCAGTGCTAGAGTAGAGCATGGCTACACCTTC